Each of the 26 T cell receptor beta chains below was sequenced from the same sample in a study of tumor-infiltrating lymphocytes in primary liver carcinoma. A primer in the constant region served to generate TCR beta cDNA from roughly 450 ng of total RNA. ARM-PCR was slightly modified, and three nested multiplex PCR rounds with it gave rise to the TCR beta libraries. TRBV1-TRBV30 forward primers paired with a C-beta reverse primer were used in the first two PCR rounds, which ran 9 to 10 cycles each. MiXCR was run by TCRdb on the multiplex PCR reads, yielding one entry per CDR3 protein. Of about 100,000 distinct CDR3 sequences in the sample, approximately 68% were seen once. RNA and DNA were co-extracted from about 19-30 mg of unsorted bulk tissue. The material sequenced was liver tumor tissue from sampling region 5. Subset defined: tumor region T5, tumor centre. These receptor sequences come from a woman in her sixties or seventies with primary liver carcinoma and hepatitis B virus infection.

Regarding this clonotype: The conserved final phenylalanine or tryptophan is absent from the CDR3, which likely points to a read error. V gene TRBV6-5 combines with J gene TRBJ2-3; 13 positions match TRBD2. The CDR3 has 18 amino acids. Germline V CDR1 and CDR2: MNHEY, SVGAGI. With 2 bases clipped from V and 5 bases from J, the junction kept 10 bases outside the gene matches. CDR3 protein: CASSYQPGLAGAVDTQYL. CDR3 in DNA: TGTGCCAGCAGTTACCAACCTGGACTAGCGGGAGCCGTAGATACGCAGTATCTT.

This clonotype was picked up many times. The rearrangement joins TRBV5-4 to TRBJ2-5; D ambiguous. Trimming stripped 4 bases from V and 5 bases from J, with 12 bases between. Germline values: CDR1 SGHNT, CDR2 YYREEE (reference sequence). This CDR3 is 13 amino acids long. The CDR3 region has the DNA TGTGCCAGCAGCAAGGACCTTGAGGAGACCCAGTACTTC. Protein: CASSKDLEETQYF.

This clonotype was counted ten times or more. This rearrangement joins TRBV11-1 to TRBJ1-1; no clear D gene. CDR1 is SGHAT, CDR2 FQDESV, per germline (reference sequence). V lost 6 bases and J lost 4, with 9 bases in between. The CDR3 loop spans 12 amino acids. CDR3 residues: CASRRLSTEAFF. Here the CDR3 DNA reads TGTGCCAGCAGACGACTGAGCACTGAAGCTTTCTTT.

Concerning this clonotype itself: Being one base from a much bigger clone, this may be a read error. The V gene is TRBV6-5, the J gene TRBJ1-5; D not resolved. The CDR3 is made up of 13 amino acids. CDR1 and CDR2 from the germline V gene are MNHEY and SVGAGI. Trimming shortened V by 5 bases and J by 3 bases, and 8 bases separated the two germline ends. CDR3: CASSAGVNQPQHF. CDR3 DNA: TGTGCCAGCAGTGCCGGCGTCAATCAGCCCCAGCATTTT.

The chain recombines TRBV5-4 with TRBJ1-2, with D perhaps TRBD1 (5 bases). The CDR3 extends over 14 amino acids. Germline V CDR1 and CDR2: SGHNT, YYREEE (reference sequence). Trimming removed 4 bases at V and 8 bases at J, with 18 bases between. The CDR3 nucleotides read TGTGCCAGCAGCGCCGGGGGATCTAACTGCGGCTACACCTTC. Its translation: CASSAGGSNCGYTF.

Details on this clonotype: One base away lies a much larger clone, so this may be a sequencing read error. The rearrangement joins TRBV28 to TRBJ1-5, with D tentatively TRBD1 (5 bases). Germline CDR1 MDHEN, CDR2 SYDVKM. The CDR3 runs to 16 residues. CDR3 sequence: CASRTAGARVSQTQHF. The CDR3 DNA reads as TGTGCCAGCAGAACTGCCGGGGCACGAGTATCTCAGACCCAGCATTTT.

Details on this clonotype: A much larger clone differs from this one at a single base, so this may be a read error. The CDR3 sequence is CSVEGVEASF. CDR3 DNA: TGCAGCGTTGAGGGGGTTGAAGCTTCCTTT. The chain recombines TRBV29-1 with TRBJ1-1, with D tentatively TRBD1 (5 bases). Per germline, CDR1 SQVTM and CDR2 ANQGSEA. This CDR3 has 10 amino acids.

Notes on this clonotype: Just one base apart from a much larger clone, this may be a read error. The chain links TRBV18 to TRBJ2-5; D unclear. The CDR3 runs 13 residues. Germline V gene lookup returns CDR1 KGHSH and CDR2 LQKENI. This chain's CDR3 is CASSPRSEETLYF. CDR3 bases: TGTGCCAGCTCACCAAGGTCAGAAGAGACCCTGTACTTC.

On this clonotype itself: At one boundary the junction diverges from the germline segment, which might be a read error. The V call is TRBV11-2, the J call TRBJ2-2, with D perhaps given as TRBD1 or TRBD2 (5 bases each). The CDR3 length is 15 residues. Germline assignment: CDR1 SGHAT and CDR2 FQNNGV. Here the CDR3 DNA reads TGTCCCAGCAGCCACGGGGCTAGTGACACCGGGGAGCTGTTTTTT. Amino acids: CPSSHGASDTGELFF.

This clonotype turned up a few times. Just one base apart from a much larger clone, this may be a read error. V is TRBV10-3 and J is TRBJ1-4; a weak D match, TRBD1 (6 bases). CDR1 and CDR2 from the germline V gene are ENHRY and SYGVKD. The CDR3 is made up of 14 amino acids. CDR3 nucleotide sequence: TGTACCACCCATCAAGGGGGGGACTCTGAAAAACTGTTTTTT. Encoded protein: CTTHQGGDSEKLFF.

A remark on this clonotype: This may stem from a read error, because a much larger clone lies one nucleotide away. The chain links TRBV4-2 to TRBJ2-3; no clear D. This CDR3 comprises 14 residues. Germline V lookup: CDR1 LGHNA, CDR2 YNFKEQ. The CDR3 DNA reads TGTGCCGGCAGCCTAGTTAGAGGTACAGATACGCAGTATTTT. This codes for CAGSLVRGTDTQYF.

The V call is TRBV29-1, the J call TRBJ2-1; TRBD2 agrees at 10 bases. CDR3 length equals 16 residues. Germline loops: CDR1 SQVTM, CDR2 ANQGSEA. CDR3 sequence reads: CNAEEGSGRAYNEQFF. The CDR3 nucleotides read TGCAACGCTGAAGAAGGGAGCGGGAGGGCCTACAATGAGCAGTTCTTC.

Concerning this clonotype itself: A read error is likely, as this CDR3 ends without the conserved phenylalanine or tryptophan. V and J are TRBV19 and TRBJ2-1; D may match TRBD1 or TRBD2 (5 bases each). From germline, CDR1 is LNHDA and CDR2 SQIVND (reference sequence). The V end lost 3 bases, the J end lost 10 bases, and 13 bases lay between the germline ends. This CDR3 is built from 13 residues. CDR3 in DNA: TGTGCCAGTAGTATTCCGGGACCGTTGGAGCAGTTCATC. As protein: CASSIPGPLEQFI.

This sequence joins TRBV28 and TRBJ1-5; tentative D call: TRBD1 (6 bases). Trimming left V 0 bases short and J 9 bases short, with 18 bases between. Looked up from germline, CDR1 is MDHEN and CDR2 is SYDVKM. The CDR3 sequence is 16 residues long. The CDR3 coding sequence is TGTGCCAGCAGTTTATGGCGGACGGGGGGCGGGCGGCCCCAGCATTTT. It translates to CASSLWRTGGGRPQHF.

A note on this clonotype: This may come from a read error, since a much larger clone is one base off. V is TRBV28 and J is TRBJ1-4; D gene uncertain. The V gene's germline CDR1 is MDHEN and CDR2 SYDVKM. The CDR3 runs 13 residues. This CDR3 reads CASNGQNDERLFF. The CDR3 nucleotides read TGTGCCAGCAATGGGCAGAACGATGAAAGACTGTTTTTT. The full variable domain, rest sourced from reference TRBV28 and TRBJ1-4, is DVKVTQSSRYLVKRTGEKVFLECVQDMDHENMFWYRQDPGLGLRLIYFSYDVKMKEKGDIPEGYSVSREKKERFSLILESASTNQTSMYLCASNGQNDERLFFGSGTQLSVL.

Judged by abundance, this clonotype is large. The rearrangement uses TRBV11-2 and TRBJ2-5, with D possibly matching TRBD2 (7 bases). Germline CDR1 SGHAT, CDR2 FQNNGV. The CDR3 is made up of 13 amino acids. V was clipped by 3 bases and J by 5 bases, with 10 bases between them. The CDR3 DNA follows: TGTGCCAGCAGCTTGGGGGGGGCGGAGACCCAGTACTTC. This gives the protein CASSLGGAETQYF.

Comments on this clonotype: This may stem from a read error, because a much larger clone lies one nucleotide away. The chain employs TRBV30 and TRBJ2-5, with unresolved D. The germline V and J ends were trimmed by 1 base and 4 bases, with 7 bases remaining between them. The CDR3 consists of 12 residues. Germline V gene lookup returns CDR1 GTSNPN and CDR2 SVGIG (reference sequence). This CDR3 reads CAWSAYRETQYF. The DNA of the CDR3 is TGTGCCTGGAGTGCCTATCGAGAGACCCAGTACTTC.

The CDR3: CASSQENIQYF. CDR3 DNA sequence: TGTGCCAGCAGCCAAGAAAACATTCAGTACTTC. This sequence joins TRBV16 and TRBJ2-4; D is uncertain. The V end lost 2 bases, the J end lost 5 bases, and 1 base lay between the germline ends. In germline, CDR1 is KGHSY, CDR2 FQNENV. The CDR3 length is 11 residues.

This CDR3 reads CASSFMGHYGQYF. The DNA for the CDR3 is TGTGCCAGCAGCTTCATGGGTCATTACGGGCAATACTTC. The chain employs TRBV11-2 and TRBJ2-7; unclear D gene. Deletions cut 3 bases from V and 13 bases from J, with 19 bases between. Germline V lookup: CDR1 SGHAT, CDR2 FQNNGV. The CDR3 has 13 residues.

This clonotype was counted many times. The chain has TRBV29-1 and TRBJ2-1; 13 nucleotides agree with TRBD2. CDR1 is SQVTM and CDR2 is ANQGSEA in the germline V gene. The CDR3 is made up of 15 amino acids. The V gene end was trimmed by 6 bases and the J gene end by 6 bases; junction bases not matched to a gene: 8. The CDR3 protein is CSVRTSGSPVNEQFF. CDR3 sequence (DNA): TGCAGCGTCCGGACTAGCGGGAGTCCGGTCAATGAGCAGTTCTTC.

With regard to this clonotype: This may be a read error: a much more frequent sequence differs by one nucleotide. It is likely a read error, because the conserved phenylalanine at the end of the CDR3 is missing. This chain uses TRBV7-3 with TRBJ1-1; D is possibly TRBD1 (5 bases). Germline V lookup: CDR1 SGHTA, CDR2 FQGTGA. This CDR3 comprises 13 residues. Between the trimmed V and J ends, which lost 0 bases and 8 bases, there was a span of 10 bases. CDR3 loop: CASSLTGGGEAFL. CDR3 sequence (DNA): TGTGCCAGCAGCTTAACTGGGGGGGGAGAAGCTTTCCTT.

Comments on this clonotype: This clone may be a read error of a much larger clone one base away. The chain is built from TRBV11-2 and TRBJ2-7; 9 bases are shared with TRBD1. The CDR3 extends over 15 amino acids. From germline, CDR1 is SGHAT and CDR2 FQNNGV. V lost 5 bases to trimming and J lost 10 bases; unmatched junction nucleotides: 15. CDR3 sequence (DNA): TGTGCCAGCAGCGTACGATGGACAGGGGAAAACGTACAGTACTTC. Its translation is CASSVRWTGENVQYF.

This clonotype was seen at least ten times. This chain uses TRBV11-2 with TRBJ1-2; no definite D call. Germline V gives CDR1 SGHAT, CDR2 FQNNGV. Trimming took off 4 bases at V and 5 bases at J, with 8 bases between the two ends. The CDR3 has 12 residues. CDR3 in DNA: TGTGCCAGCAGCTCGACACTTTATGGCTACACCTTC. Its protein is CASSSTLYGYTF.

The V call is TRBV6-5, the J call TRBJ1-5; TRBD1 matches 7 bases. The CDR3 is made up of 13 amino acids. CDR1 and CDR2 (germline): MNHEY, SVGAGI. V lost 4 bases to trimming and J lost 5 bases; unmatched junction nucleotides: 2. This chain's CDR3 is CASSSQGDQPQHF. As DNA, the CDR3 is TGTGCCAGCAGTTCCCAGGGGGATCAGCCCCAGCATTTT.

Regarding this clonotype: Compared with germline, one end of the junction differs, possibly owing to a read error. The chain links TRBV28 to TRBJ2-7, with D possibly TRBD2 on 5 matching bases. CDR3 length equals 12 residues. CDR1 is MDHEN, CDR2 SYDVKM, per germline. The CDR3 sequence: CARLGSSYEQYF. CDR3 coding DNA: TGTGCCAGACTAGGCAGCTCCTATGAGCAGTACTTC.

This clonotype has more than one count but fewer than ten. Possible read error: a much larger clone is one base away. The genes are TRBV12-3 or TRBV12-4 and TRBJ1-1; 8 bases are shared with TRBD1. The ends lost 5 bases at V and 0 bases at J; junction bases unmatched: 5. The CDR3 sequence is 15 residues long. This CDR3 is CASSPGQGLNTEAFF. In nucleotides, the CDR3 is TGTGCCAGCAGTCCAGGACAGGGCTTGAACACTGAAGCTTTCTTT.